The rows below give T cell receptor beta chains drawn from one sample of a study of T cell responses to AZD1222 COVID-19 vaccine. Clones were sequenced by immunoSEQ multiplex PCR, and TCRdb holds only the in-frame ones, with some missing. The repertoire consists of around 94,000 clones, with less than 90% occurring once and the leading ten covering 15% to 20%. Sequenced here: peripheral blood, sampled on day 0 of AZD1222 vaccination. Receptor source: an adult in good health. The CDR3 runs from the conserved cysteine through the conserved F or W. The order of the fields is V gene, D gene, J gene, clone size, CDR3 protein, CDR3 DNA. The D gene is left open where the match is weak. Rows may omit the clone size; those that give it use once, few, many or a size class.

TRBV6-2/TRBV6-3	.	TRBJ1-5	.	CASSHRDATGGRPQHF	TGTGCCAGCAGCCACCGGGACGCCACCGGGGGACGGCCCCAGCATTTT
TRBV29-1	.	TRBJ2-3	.	CSVLGRLVTDTQYF	TGCAGCGTTTTGGGACGGTTAGTTACAGATACGCAGTATTTT
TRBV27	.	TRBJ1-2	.	CASSAFFGVNYGYTF	TGTGCCAGCAGTGCCTTCTTCGGGGTAAACTATGGCTACACCTTC
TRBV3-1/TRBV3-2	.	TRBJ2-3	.	CASSLGGAPDTQYF	TGTGCCAGCAGCCTAGGGGGGGCCCCAGATACGCAGTATTTT
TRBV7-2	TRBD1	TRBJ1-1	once	CASSVRDRPNTEAFF	TGTGCCAGCAGCGTCCGGGACAGACCTAACACTGAAGCTTTCTTT
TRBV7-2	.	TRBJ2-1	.	CASSFRAGGYNEQFF	TGTGCCAGCAGCTTCAGGGCCGGGGGCTACAATGAGCAGTTCTTC
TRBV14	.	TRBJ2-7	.	CASSQGAYEQYF	TGTGCCAGCAGCCAAGGGGCCTACGAGCAGTACTTC
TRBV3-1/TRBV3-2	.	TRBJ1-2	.	CASSQGRRGGYTF	TGTGCCAGCAGCCAAGGACGGAGGGGTGGCTACACCTTC
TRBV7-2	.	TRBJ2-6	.	CASSRGAGANVLTF	TGTGCCAGCAGCCGGGGAGCTGGGGCCAACGTCCTGACTTTC
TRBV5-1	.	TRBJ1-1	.	CASSQKGTEAFF	TGCGCCAGCAGCCAGAAGGGGACTGAAGCTTTCTTT
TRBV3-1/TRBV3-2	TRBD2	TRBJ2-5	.	CASSQRLAGSQETQYF	TGTGCCAGCAGCCAACGACTAGCGGGGTCTCAAGAGACCCAGTACTTC
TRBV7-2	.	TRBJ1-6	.	CASRQGRNSPLHF	TGTGCCAGCAGACAAGGTCGAAATTCACCCCTCCACTTT
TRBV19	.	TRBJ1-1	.	CASTDWKGVEAFF	TGTGCCAGTACCGACTGGAAGGGTGTAGAAGCTTTCTTT
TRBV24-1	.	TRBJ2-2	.	CATSDLRWGSTGELFF	TGTGCCACCAGTGATTTGCGGTGGGGTAGCACCGGGGAGCTGTTTTTT
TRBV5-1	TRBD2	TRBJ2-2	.	CASSLGSSGSTGELFF	TGCGCCAGCAGCTTGGGTTCTAGCGGGAGTACCGGGGAGCTGTTTTTT
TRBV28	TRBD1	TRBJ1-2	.	CASSFLGQGRSGYTF	TGTGCCAGCAGTTTCCTCGGACAGGGTAGAAGTGGCTACACCTTC
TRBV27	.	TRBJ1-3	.	CASRSGGITGNTIYF	TGTGCCAGCAGGAGTGGCGGAATAACGGGAAACACCATATATTTT
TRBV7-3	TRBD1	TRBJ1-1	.	CASSEQGPGQGNTEAFF	TGTGCCAGCAGCGAACAGGGACCGGGACAGGGAAACACTGAAGCTTTCTTT
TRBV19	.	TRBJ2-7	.	CASSIPRGQSYEQYF	TGTGCCAGTAGTATTCCCAGGGGACAATCCTACGAGCAGTACTTC
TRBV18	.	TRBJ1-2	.	CASSPREGWGYTF	TGTGCCAGCTCACCACGAGAGGGGTGGGGCTACACCTTC
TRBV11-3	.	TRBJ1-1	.	CASSLDSGIHTEAFF	TGTGCCAGCAGCTTAGATTCCGGGATCCACACTGAAGCTTTCTTT
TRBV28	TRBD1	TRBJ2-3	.	CASRGTGLTQYF	TGTGCCAGCAGGGGGACAGGGCTTACGCAGTATTTT
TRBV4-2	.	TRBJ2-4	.	CASSFTGFSEDKNIQYF	TGTGCCAGCAGCTTTACCGGGTTCTCCGAGGACAAAAACATTCAGTACTTC
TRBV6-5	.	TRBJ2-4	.	CASSPKNIQYF	TGTGCCAGCAGTCCCAAAAACATTCAGTACTTC
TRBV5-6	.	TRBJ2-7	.	CASSFIGDVGEQYF	TGTGCCAGCAGCTTCATCGGGGATGTCGGCGAGCAGTACTTC
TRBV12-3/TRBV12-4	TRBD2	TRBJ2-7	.	CASSSRLASEQYF	TGTGCCAGCAGTTCTCGACTAGCATCCGAGCAGTACTTC
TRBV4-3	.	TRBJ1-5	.	CASSQDMNSNQPQHF	TGCGCCAGCAGCCAAGATATGAACAGCAATCAGCCCCAGCATTTT
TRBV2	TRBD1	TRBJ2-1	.	CASSGDSLTEQFF	TGTGCCAGCAGTGGGGACAGTCTGACTGAGCAGTTCTTC
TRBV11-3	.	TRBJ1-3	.	CASSLGGANGNTIYF	TGTGCCAGCAGCTTAGGAGGTGCTAATGGAAACACCATATATTTT
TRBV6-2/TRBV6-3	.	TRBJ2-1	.	CASSSTRSGGYNEQFF	TGTGCCAGCAGCTCAACCCGGTCAGGAGGCTACAATGAGCAGTTCTTC
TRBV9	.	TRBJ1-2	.	CASSLDPNRAPNYGYTF	TGTGCCAGCAGCCTAGACCCGAACAGGGCACCTAACTATGGCTACACCTTC
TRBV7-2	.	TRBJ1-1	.	CASSLVDREAFF	TGTGCCAGCAGCTTAGTCGATCGGGAAGCTTTCTTT
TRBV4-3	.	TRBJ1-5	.	CASSQVVSNQPQHF	TGCGCCAGCAGCCAAGTGGTGAGCAATCAGCCCCAGCATTTT
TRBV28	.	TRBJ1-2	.	CASTLGGRGGYTF	TGTGCCAGCACCCTAGGGGGGCGGGGTGGCTACACCTTC
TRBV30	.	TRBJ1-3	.	CAWIDRSTGNTIYF	TGTGCCTGGATAGACAGGTCCACTGGAAACACCATATATTTT
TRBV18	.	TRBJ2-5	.	CASSPPGETQYF	TGTGCCAGCTCACCACCGGGGGAGACCCAGTACTTC
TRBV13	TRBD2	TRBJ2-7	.	CASSSSPRGSVTYEQYF	TGTGCCAGCAGCTCCTCCCCCCGCGGGAGTGTAACCTACGAGCAGTACTTC
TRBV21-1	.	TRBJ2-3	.	CASSKDPGLAPFGDTQYF	TGTGCCAGCAGCAAAGACCCTGGACTAGCGCCGTTTGGAGATACGCAGTATTTT
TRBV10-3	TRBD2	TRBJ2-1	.	CASRTSGDNEQFF	TGTGCCTCACGGACTAGCGGTGACAATGAGCAGTTCTTC
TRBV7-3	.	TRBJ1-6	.	CASSLNSMGADNSPLHF	TGTGCCAGCAGCTTAAATTCGATGGGGGCCGATAATTCACCCCTCCACTTT
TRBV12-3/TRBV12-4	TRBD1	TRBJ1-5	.	CASSEGQGAQHF	TGTGCCAGCAGTGAAGGACAGGGTGCCCAGCATTTT
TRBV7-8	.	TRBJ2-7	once	CASSTPERLNYEQYF	TGTGCCAGCAGCACCCCCGAGCGGTTGAACTACGAGCAGTACTTC
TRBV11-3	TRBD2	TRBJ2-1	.	CASSFGTRFGHNEQFF	TGTGCCAGCAGCTTTGGGACTAGGTTTGGACACAATGAGCAGTTCTTC
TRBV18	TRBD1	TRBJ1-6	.	CASSPGQGSSPLHF	TGTGCCAGCTCACCGGGACAGGGAAGTTCACCCCTCCACTTT
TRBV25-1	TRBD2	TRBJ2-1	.	CASSETSGLSYNEQFF	TGTGCCAGCAGTGAGACTAGCGGGTTGTCCTACAATGAGCAGTTCTTC
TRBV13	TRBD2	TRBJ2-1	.	CASSLRRLAGHYNEQFF	TGTGCCAGCAGCTTAAGGAGGCTAGCGGGACATTACAATGAGCAGTTCTTC
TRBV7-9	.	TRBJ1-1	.	CASSLWQGVGTEAFF	TGTGCCAGCAGCTTATGGCAGGGAGTGGGCACTGAAGCTTTCTTT
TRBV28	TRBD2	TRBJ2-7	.	CASSFGGSGAYEQYF	TGTGCCAGCAGTTTTGGCGGGAGTGGGGCCTACGAGCAGTACTTC
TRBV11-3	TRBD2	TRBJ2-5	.	CASSLGLAGAETQYF	TGTGCCAGCAGCTTGGGACTAGCGGGAGCGGAGACCCAGTACTTC
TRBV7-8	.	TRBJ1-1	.	CASSLPVGGTEAFF	TGTGCCAGCAGCTTACCCGTTGGGGGCACTGAAGCTTTCTTT
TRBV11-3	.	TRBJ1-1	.	CASSFSATAEAFF	TGTGCCAGCAGCTTCTCGGCGACCGCTGAAGCTTTCTTT
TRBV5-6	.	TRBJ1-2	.	CASSYAGGSYGYTF	TGTGCCAGCAGTTATGCGGGGGGAAGCTATGGCTACACCTTC
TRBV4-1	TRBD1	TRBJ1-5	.	CASSLLQGAGGGGNQPQHF	TGCGCCAGCAGCCTTCTACAGGGGGCTGGGGGGGGAGGCAATCAGCCCCAGCATTTT
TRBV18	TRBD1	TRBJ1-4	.	CASSPDRGTNEKLFF	TGTGCCAGCTCACCGGACAGGGGAACTAATGAAAAACTGTTTTTT
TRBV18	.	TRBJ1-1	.	CASSPELNTEAFF	TGTGCCAGCTCACCAGAACTGAACACTGAAGCTTTCTTT
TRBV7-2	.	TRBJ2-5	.	CASSLFGGAQETQYF	TGTGCCAGCAGCTTATTTGGGGGAGCCCAAGAGACCCAGTACTTC
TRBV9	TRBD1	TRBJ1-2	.	CASSVSRGVNGYTF	TGTGCCAGCAGCGTATCCAGGGGGGTCAATGGCTACACCTTC
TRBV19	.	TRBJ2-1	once	CASSRERGNEQFF	TGTGCCAGTAGTAGAGAGCGTGGGAATGAGCAGTTCTTC
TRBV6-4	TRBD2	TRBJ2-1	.	CASSDSLAGYNEQFF	TGTGCCAGCAGTGACTCGCTAGCGGGATACAATGAGCAGTTCTTC